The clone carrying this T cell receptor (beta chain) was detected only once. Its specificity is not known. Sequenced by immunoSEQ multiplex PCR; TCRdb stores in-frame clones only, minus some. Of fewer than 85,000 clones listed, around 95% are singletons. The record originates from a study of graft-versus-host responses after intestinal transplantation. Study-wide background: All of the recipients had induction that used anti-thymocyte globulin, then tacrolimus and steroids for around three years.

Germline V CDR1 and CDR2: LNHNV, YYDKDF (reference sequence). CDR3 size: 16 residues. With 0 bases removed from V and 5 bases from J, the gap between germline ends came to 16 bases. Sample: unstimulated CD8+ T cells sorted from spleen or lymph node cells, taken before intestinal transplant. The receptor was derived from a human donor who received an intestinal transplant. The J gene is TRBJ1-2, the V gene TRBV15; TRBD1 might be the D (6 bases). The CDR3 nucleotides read TGTGCCACCAGCAGAGATAGCGCGGACAGACCATATGGCTACACCTTC. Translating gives CATSRDSADRPYGYTF. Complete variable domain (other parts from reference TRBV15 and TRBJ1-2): DAMVIQNPRYQVTQFGKPVTLSCSQTLNHNVMYWYQQKSSQAPKLLFHYYDKDFNNEADTPDNFQSRRPNTSFCFLDIRSPGLGDTAMYLCATSRDSADRPYGYTFGSGTRLTVV.